Reported below is one T cell receptor (beta chain). The target antigen is unknown. It was at deep level that the assay was run. Assay: immunoSEQ multiplex PCR; the TCRdb copy retains only in-frame clones and omits some. The sample records about 2.3 million clones, just over 90% being singletons. Trimming removed 8 bases at V and 1 base at J, with 20 bases between. Germline V gene data show CDR1 as ENHRY and CDR2 as SYGVKD. The CDR3 consists of 16 residues. The data stem from a study of shared clonotypes between healthy human individuals. Study summary: Three CD4 naive, three CD4 memory, two CD8 naive and one CD8 memory plate were used per donor.

Study results and caveats: Sharing across a few donors was seen in 4% to 6.5% of naive CD4 clonotypes.

This clonotype originated in a man aged 18 to 35 in good health. Some clones in this sample may be carry-over from other donors' samples. What was sequenced was naive CD4+ T cells from PBMCs. Specified subset: CD45RA+ positively selected. The V gene is TRBV10-3, the J gene TRBJ1-1; D is unresolved. The CDR3 here is CAIQRGVVEGNTEAFF. CDR3 DNA sequence: TGTGCCATCCAGAGAGGAGTAGTGGAGGGGAACACTGAAGCTTTCTTT.